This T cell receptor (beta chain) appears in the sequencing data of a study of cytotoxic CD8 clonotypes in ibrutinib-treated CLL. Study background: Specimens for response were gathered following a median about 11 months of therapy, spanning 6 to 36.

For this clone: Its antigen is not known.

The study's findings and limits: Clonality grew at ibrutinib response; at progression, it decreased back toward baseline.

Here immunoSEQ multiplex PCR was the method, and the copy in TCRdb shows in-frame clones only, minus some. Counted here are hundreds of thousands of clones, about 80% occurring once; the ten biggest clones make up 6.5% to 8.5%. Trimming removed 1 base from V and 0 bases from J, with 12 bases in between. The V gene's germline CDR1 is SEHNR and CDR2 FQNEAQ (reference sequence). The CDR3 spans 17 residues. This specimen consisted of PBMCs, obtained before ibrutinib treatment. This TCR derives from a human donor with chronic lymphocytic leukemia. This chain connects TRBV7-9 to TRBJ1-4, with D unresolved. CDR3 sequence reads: CASSLGRSPATNEKLFF. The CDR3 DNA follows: TGTGCCAGCAGCTTAGGACGGAGCCCAGCAACTAATGAAAAACTGTTTTTT.